This T cell receptor (beta chain) was identified in a study of T cells of healthy individuals. CDR1 is SNHLY, CDR2 FYNNEI, per germline. Trimming at V came to 5 bases and at J to 5 bases, leaving 7 bases not matched to a gene. The CDR3 extends over 14 amino acids. Using its own MiXCR run on the 5' RACE reads, TCRdb lists one record per CDR3 protein. The sample comprises about 53,000 distinct CDR3 sequences, 14% to 15% of which are singletons, and about 16% rests with the top ten. This clonotype was seen only a few times. This chain joins TRBV2 and TRBJ2-7; 9 nucleotides line up with TRBD1. The source is a human donor in good health. The CDR3 is CASSKQGARDEQYF. For the CDR3, the DNA is TGTGCCAGCAGTAAACAGGGGGCCAGGGACGAGCAGTACTTC.